These 25 T cell receptor beta chains were all obtained from the same sample, sequenced in a study of T cell responses to AZD1222 COVID-19 vaccine (TCRdb year 2021). Library generation was performed with the immunoSEQ multiplex PCR assay. Entries here come from immuneACCESS through TCRdb and include only in-frame sequences with V and J called. Some clones fail to appear in such tables; in the studies checked, an unresolved V gene covers under half of the shortfall, and the cause of the remainder is unknown. In all, the sample holds 75,000 to 100,000 clones, and approximately 86% of those were seen once. The ten largest account for 6.3% of the sample. The sample's time point label, in plain terms: baseline before first vaccination. Sample: peripheral blood, taken on day 0 of AZD1222 vaccination. These receptor sequences come from an adult in good health.

A single count supports this clone. The chain recombines TRBV30 with TRBJ2-1, with D possibly matching TRBD1 (7 bases). CDR3 length equals 12 residues. Looked up from germline, CDR1 is GTSNPN and CDR2 is SVGIG (reference sequence). The germline V and J ends were trimmed by 1 base and 10 bases, with 11 bases remaining between them. CDR3 sequence reads: CAWSGRGQEQFF. The CDR3 DNA follows: TGTGCCTGGAGTGGGAGGGGGCAGGAGCAGTTCTTC. Full variable domain (rest looked up from reference TRBV30 and TRBJ2-1): SQTIHQWPATLVQPVGSPLSLECTVEGTSNPNLYWYRQAAGRGLQLLFYSVGIGQISSEVPQNLSASRPQDRQFILSSKKLLLSDSGFYLCAWSGRGQEQFFGPGTRLTVL.

This chain links TRBV5-1 with TRBJ1-4; 8 bases map to TRBD1. The CDR3 is 14 residues long. V was pared by 6 bases and J by 5 bases, with 6 bases of the junction left unmatched. Germline CDR1 is SGHRS and CDR2 is YFSETQ. Here the CDR3 DNA reads TGCGCCAGCAACGGTGGACAGGGAAATGAAAAACTGTTTTTT. Translated: CASNGGQGNEKLFF.

The J gene is TRBJ2-3, the V gene TRBV19, with D maybe TRBD1 (5 bases). Germline CDR1 and CDR2: LNHDA and SQIVND (reference sequence). The V end lost 3 bases, the J end lost 5 bases, and 9 bases lay between the germline ends. This CDR3 is built from 13 residues. The CDR3 nucleotides read TGTGCCAGTAGTATCGTCAGGGAAGATACGCAGTATTTT. Amino acids: CASSIVREDTQYF. The entire variable domain, with the rest obtained from reference TRBV19 and TRBJ2-3, is as follows: DGGITQSPKYLFRKEGQNVTLSCEQNLNHDAMYWYRQDPGQGLRLIYYSQIVNDFQKGDIAEGYSVSREKKESFPLTVTSAQKNPTAFYLCASSIVREDTQYFGPGTRLTVL.

The V gene is TRBV7-3, the J gene TRBJ2-1; D might be TRBD2 (6 bases). The CDR3 consists of 14 residues. Germline CDR1 reads SGHTA; CDR2 reads FQGTGA. Trimming removed 5 bases at V and 5 bases at J, with 13 bases between. The CDR3 here is CASSPGAGNNEQFF. In DNA, the CDR3 is TGTGCCAGCAGCCCTGGCGCGGGGAACAATGAGCAGTTCTTC. Variable domain in full (rest from reference TRBV7-3 and TRBJ2-1): GAGVSQTPSNKVTEKGKYVELRCDPISGHTALYWYRQSLGQGPEFLIYFQGTGAADDSGLPNDRFFAVRPEGSVSTLKIQRTERGDSAVYLCASSPGAGNNEQFFGPGTRLTVL.

The genes are TRBV10-3 and TRBJ1-5; D is ambiguous. The CDR3 extends over 15 amino acids. Deletions cut 2 bases from V and 0 bases from J, with 8 bases between. Germline V gene lookup returns CDR1 ENHRY and CDR2 SYGVKD. The CDR3 DNA is TGTGCCATCAGTGAGCCCAACCCTAGCAATCAGCCCCAGCATTTT. Translating it yields CAISEPNPSNQPQHF.

The CDR3 nucleotides are TGTGCCAGCAGCTTAGTGCGGGACGAGCAGTACTTC. Residues: CASSLVRDEQYF. The chain recombines TRBV7-2 with TRBJ2-7, with D maybe TRBD2 (5 bases). The CDR3 extends over 12 amino acids. Germline V gene sequence: CDR1 SGHTA, CDR2 FQGNSA. Trimming pared 1 base from V and 5 bases from J, leaving 6 bases between.

This chain links TRBV27 with TRBJ1-4, with 8 bases lining up with TRBD1. CDR1 and CDR2 (germline): MNHEY, SMNVEV (reference sequence). This CDR3 contains 13 residues. V lost 2 bases, J lost 10 bases, and 3 bases stayed unmatched. CDR3 bases: TGTGCCAGCAGTTTACAGGGGGCGGCAAAACTGTTTTTT. It yields the protein CASSLQGAAKLFF.

The rearrangement uses TRBV5-4 and TRBJ2-1, with TRBD1 matching 10 bases. Germline assignment: CDR1 SGHNT and CDR2 YYREEE (reference sequence). The J segment lost 6 bases and the V segment lost 6 bases, leaving 15 bases of the junction unmatched. There are 17 residues in the CDR3. This CDR3 is CASTLQVGTGVSNEQFF. The CDR3 nucleotides are TGTGCCAGCACCCTGCAGGTCGGGACAGGGGTTAGCAATGAGCAGTTCTTC.

The chain is built from TRBV12-5 and TRBJ2-2, with D tentatively TRBD1 (6 bases). Trimming shortened V by 7 bases and J by 1 base, and 13 bases separated the two germline ends. Germline V CDR1 and CDR2: LGHNT, FRNRAP. The CDR3 contains 15 residues. The CDR3 region has the DNA TGTGCTAGTGCCCACCGGGACAAGAACACCGGGGAGCTGTTTTTT. This sequence encodes CASAHRDKNTGELFF.

V and J are TRBV29-1 and TRBJ1-1; tentative D call: TRBD1 (5 bases). CDR1 and CDR2 (germline): SQVTM, ANQGSEA. CDR3 length: 14 amino acids. The ends were cut back, 7 bases at V and 1 base at J, with 16 bases in the middle. CDR3 coding DNA: TGCAGCGCAGACCCCCGGGACGGGAACACTGAAGCTTTCTTT. As protein: CSADPRDGNTEAFF. Full variable domain (missing parts from reference TRBV29-1 and TRBJ1-1): SAVISQKPSRDICQRGTSLTIQCQVDSQVTMMFWYRQQPGQSLTLIATANQGSEATYESGFVIDKFPISRPNLTFSTLTVSNMSPEDSSIYLCSADPRDGNTEAFFGQGTRLTVV.

The chain is built from TRBV6-5 and TRBJ1-1, with no clear D. This CDR3 region has 14 residues. Per the germline V gene, CDR1 is MNHEY and CDR2 is SVGAGI. Trimming shortened V by 2 bases and J by 4 bases, and 11 bases separated the two germline ends. CDR3 protein: CASSYGWEGTEAFF. The CDR3 DNA sequence: TGTGCCAGCAGTTACGGGTGGGAGGGCACTGAAGCTTTCTTT.

This chain connects TRBV30 to TRBJ2-7; 7 bases map to TRBD1. This CDR3 contains 17 residues. The germline V gene encodes CDR1 GTSNPN and CDR2 SVGIG (reference sequence). J lost 9 bases, V lost 2 bases, and 22 bases had no gene match. CDR3 sequence reads: CAWSPWGTGDGRMSQYF. CDR3 sequence (DNA): TGTGCCTGGAGTCCCTGGGGAACAGGGGATGGGAGAATGTCGCAGTACTTC.

The chain carries TRBV5-1 and TRBJ2-3, with 8 bases that match TRBD2. The germline V gene has CDR1 SGHRS and CDR2 YFSETQ. V lost 2 bases, J lost 2 bases, and 4 bases stayed unmatched. The length of the CDR3 is 15 residues. CDR3 in DNA: TGCGCCAGCAGCTTTTTGCGGGGGGACACAGATACGCAGTATTTT. It is translated as CASSFLRGDTDTQYF.

This clone has a single count. V and J are TRBV5-1 and TRBJ2-5; 7 positions agree with TRBD2. CDR1 is SGHRS and CDR2 is YFSETQ in the germline V gene. Losses at the gene ends were 3 bases for V and 1 base for J; bases not matched to a gene: 15. The CDR3 extends over 18 amino acids. CDR3 in DNA: TGCGCCAGCAGCTCTGGGTCCATACTAGCGAGACTCCAAGAGACCCAGTACTTC. Protein sequence: CASSSGSILARLQETQYF.

The rearrangement joins TRBV11-2 to TRBJ2-7, with 9 bases identical to TRBD1. The V gene end was trimmed by 5 bases and the J gene end by 3 bases; junction bases not matched to a gene: 8. The CDR3 is 15 residues long. CDR1 is SGHAT and CDR2 is FQNNGV in the germline V gene. CDR3 coding DNA: TGTGCCAGCAGCCTAGCAGGACAGGGGTTCTACGAGCAGTACTTC. Amino acid sequence: CASSLAGQGFYEQYF.

The chain recombines TRBV6-6 with TRBJ2-7, with D possibly TRBD2 on 5 matching bases. CDR1 is MNHNY, CDR2 SVGAGI, per germline (reference sequence). This CDR3 is built from 15 residues. Trimming removed 7 bases at V and 2 bases at J, with 18 bases between. CDR3: CASTGRVDSAYEQYF. CDR3 DNA sequence: TGTGCCAGCACCGGGCGGGTTGACTCAGCCTACGAGCAGTACTTC.

The V and J genes are TRBV4-1 and TRBJ2-1; 9 bases line up with TRBD2. CDR1 and CDR2 (germline): MGHRA, YSYEKL. The CDR3 extends over 16 amino acids. Unmatched junction bases numbered 7, after V lost 0 bases and J lost 7 bases. CDR3 sequence: CASSQEGGRAKNEQFF. In DNA, the CDR3 is TGCGCCAGCAGCCAAGAGGGCGGGAGGGCCAAAAATGAGCAGTTCTTC.

The chain is built from TRBV7-2 and TRBJ1-1, with 10 bases fitting TRBD1. V lost 0 bases, J lost 11 bases, and 3 bases stayed unmatched. The CDR3 length is 13 residues. Germline loops: CDR1 SGHTA, CDR2 FQGNSA. Written as DNA, the CDR3 is TGTGCCAGCAGCTTAGCCGGGACAGGGGACGCTTTCTTT. This translates into CASSLAGTGDAFF.

This clone occurred a few times. This chain links TRBV5-4 with TRBJ1-1, with TRBD1 matching over 9 bases. CDR1 SGHNT and CDR2 YYREEE come from the germline V gene (reference sequence). This CDR3 region has 18 residues. V dropped 4 bases and J dropped 5; count of bases not matched to a gene: 18. Here the CDR3 reads CASSPGGWTGALGTEAFF. CDR3 in DNA: TGTGCCAGCAGCCCCGGGGGTTGGACAGGGGCTCTGGGAACTGAAGCTTTCTTT.

The genes are TRBV6-6 and TRBJ1-2, with 8 bases aligning to TRBD1. V gave up 7 bases and J gave up 3 bases; unmatched junction bases: 4. The CDR3 spans 13 residues. The germline gives CDR1 MNHNY, CDR2 SVGAGI (reference sequence). The CDR3 reads CASNDRGDYGYTF. The CDR3 bases are TGTGCCAGCAACGACAGGGGTGACTATGGCTACACCTTC.

The chain combines TRBV10-3 with TRBJ1-5; TRBD1 is a possible D gene (6 bases). Deletions cut 2 bases from V and 4 bases from J, with 18 bases between. CDR3 length: 17 residues. CDR1 is ENHRY and CDR2 is SYGVKD in the germline V gene. The CDR3 spells CAISETSGAGPNQPQHF. CDR3 nucleotide sequence: TGTGCCATCAGTGAGACTTCAGGGGCAGGGCCGAATCAGCCCCAGCATTTT.

This CDR3 reads CASTGTSGITGELFF. The CDR3 DNA follows: TGTGCCAGCACTGGGACTAGCGGGATCACCGGGGAGCTGTTTTTT. This sequence joins TRBV2 and TRBJ2-2; 13 bases map to TRBD2. The germline V gene has CDR1 SNHLY and CDR2 FYNNEI. Trimming removed 7 bases from V and 4 bases from J; junction bases left unmatched: 3. This CDR3 comprises 15 residues. Looking up the rest from reference TRBV2 and TRBJ2-2 gives the full variable domain: EPEVTQTPSHQVTQMGQEVILRCVPISNHLYFYWYRQILGQKVEFLVSFYNNEISEKSEIFDDQFSVERPDGSNFTLKIRSTKLEDSAMYFCASTGTSGITGELFFGEGSRLTVL.

The sample holds one count of this clone. The V gene is TRBV5-8, the J gene TRBJ1-2; D remains unclear. The germline CDR1 and CDR2 sequences are SGHTS and YDEGEE. V lost 0 bases and J 3 bases, leaving 12 bases between the germline ends. The CDR3 is 15 amino acids. The CDR3 DNA follows: TGTGCCAGCAGCTTGGGAAAGGGCGGATACTATGGCTACACCTTC. Translation: CASSLGKGGYYGYTF.

This rearrangement joins TRBV11-2 to TRBJ2-3; D is possibly TRBD2 (6 bases). This CDR3 region has 15 residues. Trimming shortened V by 5 bases and J by 2 bases, and 14 bases separated the two germline ends. Germline assignment: CDR1 SGHAT and CDR2 FQNNGV. CDR3 nucleotides: TGTGCCAGCAGCCCGGGAGTGGTCAACACAGATACGCAGTATTTT. Its translation is CASSPGVVNTDTQYF.

CDR3 bases: TGTGCCAGCAGCCCATGGGACAGACCCTACGAGCAGTACTTC. Translation: CASSPWDRPYEQYF. The chain is built from TRBV11-3 and TRBJ2-7; 7 positions agree with TRBD1. The CDR3 loop spans 14 amino acids. Unmatched junction bases numbered 6, after V lost 5 bases and J lost 2 bases. The germline gives CDR1 SGHNT, CDR2 YENEEA.